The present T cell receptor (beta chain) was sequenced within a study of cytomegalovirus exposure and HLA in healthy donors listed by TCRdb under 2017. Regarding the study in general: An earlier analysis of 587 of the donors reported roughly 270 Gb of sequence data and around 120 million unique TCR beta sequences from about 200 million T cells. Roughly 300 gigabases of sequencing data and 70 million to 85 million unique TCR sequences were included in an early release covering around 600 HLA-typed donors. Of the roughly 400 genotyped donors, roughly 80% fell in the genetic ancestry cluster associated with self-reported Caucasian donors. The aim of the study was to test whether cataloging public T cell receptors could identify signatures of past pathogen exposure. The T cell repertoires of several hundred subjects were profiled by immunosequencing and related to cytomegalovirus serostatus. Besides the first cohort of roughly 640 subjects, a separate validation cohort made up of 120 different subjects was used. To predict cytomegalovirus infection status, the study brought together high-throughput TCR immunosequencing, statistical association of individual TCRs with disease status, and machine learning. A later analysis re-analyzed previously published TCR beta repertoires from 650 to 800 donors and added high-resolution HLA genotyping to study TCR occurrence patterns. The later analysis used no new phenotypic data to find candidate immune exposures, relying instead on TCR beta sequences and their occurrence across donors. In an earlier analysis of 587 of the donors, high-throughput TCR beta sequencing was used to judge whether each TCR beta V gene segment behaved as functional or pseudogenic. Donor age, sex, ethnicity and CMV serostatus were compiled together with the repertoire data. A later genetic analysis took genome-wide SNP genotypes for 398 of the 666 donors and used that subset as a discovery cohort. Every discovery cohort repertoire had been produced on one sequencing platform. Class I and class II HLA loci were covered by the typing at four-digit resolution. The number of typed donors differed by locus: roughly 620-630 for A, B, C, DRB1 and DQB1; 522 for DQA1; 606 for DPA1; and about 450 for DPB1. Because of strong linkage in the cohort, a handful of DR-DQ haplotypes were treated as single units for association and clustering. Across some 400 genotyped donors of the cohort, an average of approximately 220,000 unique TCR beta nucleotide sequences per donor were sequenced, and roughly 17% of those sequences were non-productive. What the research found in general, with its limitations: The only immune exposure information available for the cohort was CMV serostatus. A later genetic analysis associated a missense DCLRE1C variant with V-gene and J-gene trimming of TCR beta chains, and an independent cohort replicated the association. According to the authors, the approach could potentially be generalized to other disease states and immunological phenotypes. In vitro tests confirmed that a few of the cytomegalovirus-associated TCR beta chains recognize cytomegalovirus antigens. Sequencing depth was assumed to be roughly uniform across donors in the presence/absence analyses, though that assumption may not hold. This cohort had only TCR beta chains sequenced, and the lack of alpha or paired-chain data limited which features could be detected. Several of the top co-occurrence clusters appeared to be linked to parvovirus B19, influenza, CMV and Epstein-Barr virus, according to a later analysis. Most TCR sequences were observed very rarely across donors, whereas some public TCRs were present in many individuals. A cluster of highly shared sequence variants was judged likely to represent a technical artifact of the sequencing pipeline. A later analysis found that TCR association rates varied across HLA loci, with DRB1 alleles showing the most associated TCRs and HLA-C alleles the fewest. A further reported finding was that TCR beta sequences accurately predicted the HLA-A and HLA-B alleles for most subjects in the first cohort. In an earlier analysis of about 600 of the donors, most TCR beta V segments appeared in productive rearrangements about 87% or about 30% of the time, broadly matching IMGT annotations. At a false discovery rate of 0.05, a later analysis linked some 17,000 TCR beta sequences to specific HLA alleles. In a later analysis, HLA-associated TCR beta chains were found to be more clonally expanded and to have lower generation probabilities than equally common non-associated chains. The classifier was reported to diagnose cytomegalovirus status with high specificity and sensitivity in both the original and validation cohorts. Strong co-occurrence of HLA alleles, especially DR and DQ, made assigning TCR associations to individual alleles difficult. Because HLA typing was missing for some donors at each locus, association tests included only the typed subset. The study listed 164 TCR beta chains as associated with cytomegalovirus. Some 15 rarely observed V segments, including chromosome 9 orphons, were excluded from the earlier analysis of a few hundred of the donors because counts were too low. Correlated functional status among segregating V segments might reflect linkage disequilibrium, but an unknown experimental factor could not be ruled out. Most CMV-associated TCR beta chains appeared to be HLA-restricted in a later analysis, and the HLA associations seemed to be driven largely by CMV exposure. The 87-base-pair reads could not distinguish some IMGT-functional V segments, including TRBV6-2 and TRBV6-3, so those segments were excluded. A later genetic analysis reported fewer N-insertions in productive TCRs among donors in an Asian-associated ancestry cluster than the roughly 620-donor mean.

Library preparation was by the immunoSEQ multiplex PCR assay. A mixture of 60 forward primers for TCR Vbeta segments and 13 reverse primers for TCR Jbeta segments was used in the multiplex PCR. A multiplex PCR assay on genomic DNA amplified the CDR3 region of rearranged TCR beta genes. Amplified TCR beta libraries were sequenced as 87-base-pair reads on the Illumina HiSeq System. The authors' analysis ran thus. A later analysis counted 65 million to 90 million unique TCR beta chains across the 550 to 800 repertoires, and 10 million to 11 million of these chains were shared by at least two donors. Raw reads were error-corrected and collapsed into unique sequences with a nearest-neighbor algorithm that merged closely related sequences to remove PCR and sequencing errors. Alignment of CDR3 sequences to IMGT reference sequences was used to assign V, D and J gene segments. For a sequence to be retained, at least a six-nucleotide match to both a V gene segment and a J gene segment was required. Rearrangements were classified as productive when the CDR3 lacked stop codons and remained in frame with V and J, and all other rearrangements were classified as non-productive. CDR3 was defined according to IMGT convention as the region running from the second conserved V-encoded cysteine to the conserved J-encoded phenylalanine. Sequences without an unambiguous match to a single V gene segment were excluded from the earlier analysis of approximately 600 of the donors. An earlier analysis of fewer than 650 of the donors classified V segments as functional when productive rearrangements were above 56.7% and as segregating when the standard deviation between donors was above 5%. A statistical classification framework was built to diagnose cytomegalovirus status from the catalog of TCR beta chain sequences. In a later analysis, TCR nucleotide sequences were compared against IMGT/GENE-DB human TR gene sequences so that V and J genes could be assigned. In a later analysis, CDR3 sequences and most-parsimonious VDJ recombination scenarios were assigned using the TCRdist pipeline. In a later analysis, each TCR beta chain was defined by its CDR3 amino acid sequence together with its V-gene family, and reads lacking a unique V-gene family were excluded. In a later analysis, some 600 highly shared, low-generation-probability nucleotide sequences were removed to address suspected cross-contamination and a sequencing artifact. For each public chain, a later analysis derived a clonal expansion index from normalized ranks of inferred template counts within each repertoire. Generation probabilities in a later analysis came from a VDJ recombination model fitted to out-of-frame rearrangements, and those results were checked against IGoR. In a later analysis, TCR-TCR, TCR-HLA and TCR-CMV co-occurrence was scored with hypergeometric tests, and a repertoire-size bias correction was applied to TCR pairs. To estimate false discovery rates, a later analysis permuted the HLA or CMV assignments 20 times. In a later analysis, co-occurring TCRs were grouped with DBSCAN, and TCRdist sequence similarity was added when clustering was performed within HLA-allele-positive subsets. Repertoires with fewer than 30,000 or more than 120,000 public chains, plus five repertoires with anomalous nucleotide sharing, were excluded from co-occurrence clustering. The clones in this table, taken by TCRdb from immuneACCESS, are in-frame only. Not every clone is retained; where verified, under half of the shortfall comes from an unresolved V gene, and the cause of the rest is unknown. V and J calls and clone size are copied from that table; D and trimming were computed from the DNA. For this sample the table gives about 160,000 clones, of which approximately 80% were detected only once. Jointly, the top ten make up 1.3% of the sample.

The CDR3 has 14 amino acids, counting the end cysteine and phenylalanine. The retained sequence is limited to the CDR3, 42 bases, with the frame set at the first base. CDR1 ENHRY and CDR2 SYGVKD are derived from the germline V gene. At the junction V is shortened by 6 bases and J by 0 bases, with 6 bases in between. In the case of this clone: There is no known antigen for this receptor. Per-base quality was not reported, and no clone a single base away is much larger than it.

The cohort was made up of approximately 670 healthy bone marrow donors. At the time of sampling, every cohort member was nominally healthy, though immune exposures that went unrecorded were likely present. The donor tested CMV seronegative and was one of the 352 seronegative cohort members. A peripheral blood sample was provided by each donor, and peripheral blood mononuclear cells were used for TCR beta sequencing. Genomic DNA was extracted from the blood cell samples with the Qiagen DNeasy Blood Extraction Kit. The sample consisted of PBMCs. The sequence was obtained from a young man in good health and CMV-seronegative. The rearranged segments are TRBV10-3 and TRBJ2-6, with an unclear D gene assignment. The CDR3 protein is CAISQNSGANVLTF. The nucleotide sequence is TGTGCCATCAGCCAAAACTCTGGGGCCAACGTCCTGACTTTC.